These T cell receptor beta chains were read from a single sample in a study of blood T cell repertoires in COVID-19. The data were produced by immunoSEQ multiplex PCR, yet TCRdb's version contains in-frame clones alone and is incomplete. Of roughly 100,000 clones listed, 85% were seen once; the top ten hold 4.1%. The sample consisted of peripheral blood. These receptors all come from a man aged 50-59 years with acute or convalescent COVID-19. Each CDR3 is given with its conserved first and last residue. D genes are given only for firm matches. Clone size appears in some rows only: once, few, many, or a class for an expanded clone.

clone_size: .
j_call: TRBJ1-5
v_call: TRBV6-6
d_call: TRBD1
cdr3_nt: TGTGCCAGCAGTCCCGGACAGGGTGCCAATCAGCCCCAGCATTTT
cdr3_aa: CASSPGQGANQPQHF

clone_size: .
j_call: TRBJ2-7
v_call: TRBV25-1
d_call: TRBD1
cdr3_nt: TGTGCCAGCAGTGAATTGGGGACAGGGTGGGAAGAGCAGTACTTC
cdr3_aa: CASSELGTGWEEQYF

clone_size: .
j_call: TRBJ1-6
v_call: TRBV5-4
d_call: TRBD1
cdr3_nt: TGTGCCAGCAGCTTGGGACAGGGGACCAGCTCCTATAATTCACCCCTCCACTTT
cdr3_aa: CASSLGQGTSSYNSPLHF

clone_size: .
j_call: TRBJ1-1
v_call: TRBV27
d_call: .
cdr3_nt: TGTGCCAGCAGTTTAACGCAGGGAGGAGGAACTGAAGCTTTCTTT
cdr3_aa: CASSLTQGGGTEAFF

clone_size: .
j_call: TRBJ2-2
v_call: TRBV9
d_call: .
cdr3_nt: TGTGCCAGCAGCGTATCGGCCTACAGGGTAGGGGACGGGGAGCTGTTTTTT
cdr3_aa: CASSVSAYRVGDGELFF

clone_size: .
j_call: TRBJ2-7
v_call: TRBV18
d_call: .
cdr3_nt: TGTGCCAGCTCACCGGGGAGTTCCTACGAGCAGTACTTC
cdr3_aa: CASSPGSSYEQYF

clone_size: .
j_call: TRBJ2-6
v_call: TRBV7-3
d_call: .
cdr3_nt: TGTGCCAGCAGCTTACCGTCTACTGGGGCCAACGTCCTGACTTTC
cdr3_aa: CASSLPSTGANVLTF

clone_size: .
j_call: TRBJ2-7
v_call: TRBV11-2
d_call: .
cdr3_nt: TGTGCCAGCAGGGCAAGGGGTAACTACTCCTACGAGCAGTACTTC
cdr3_aa: CASRARGNYSYEQYF

clone_size: few
j_call: TRBJ2-7
v_call: TRBV7-9
d_call: .
cdr3_nt: TGTGCCAGCAGCTTAGCGGGCGAGAACTACGAGCAGTACTTC
cdr3_aa: CASSLAGENYEQYF

clone_size: .
j_call: TRBJ1-5
v_call: TRBV19
d_call: TRBD1
cdr3_nt: TGTGCCAGCCGGGGACAGGGGAGAACTAGCAATCAGCCCCAGCATTTT
cdr3_aa: CASRGQGRTSNQPQHF

clone_size: .
j_call: TRBJ2-5
v_call: TRBV13
d_call: TRBD1
cdr3_nt: TGTGCCAGCAGCTTAGGACAGGGGTTGAAGACCCAGTACTTC
cdr3_aa: CASSLGQGLKTQYF

clone_size: once
j_call: TRBJ1-5
v_call: TRBV19
d_call: .
cdr3_nt: TGTGCCAGTAGCCCAAAGGGCAGGGCCAATCAGCCCCAGCATTTT
cdr3_aa: CASSPKGRANQPQHF

clone_size: .
j_call: TRBJ1-1
v_call: TRBV9
d_call: TRBD1
cdr3_nt: TGTGCCAGCTCCGCGGGGACAGGATTGAACACTGAAGCTTTCTTT
cdr3_aa: CASSAGTGLNTEAFF

clone_size: .
j_call: TRBJ1-2
v_call: TRBV7-9
d_call: .
cdr3_nt: TGTGCCAGCAGCTTGTCGGTGCCCGGTGAGGGCTACACCTTC
cdr3_aa: CASSLSVPGEGYTF

clone_size: once
j_call: TRBJ1-1
v_call: TRBV20-1
d_call: .
cdr3_nt: TGCAGTGCTGAGGCGAACACTGAAGCTTTCTTT
cdr3_aa: CSAEANTEAFF

clone_size: .
j_call: TRBJ2-2
v_call: TRBV7-9
d_call: .
cdr3_nt: TGTGCCAGCATCCGGGGCACCGGGGAGCTGTTTTTT
cdr3_aa: CASIRGTGELFF

clone_size: .
j_call: TRBJ2-6
v_call: TRBV19
d_call: .
cdr3_nt: TGTGCCAGTAAAGCCAGCGACCTTAGCTCTGGGGCCAACGTCCTGACTTTC
cdr3_aa: CASKASDLSSGANVLTF

clone_size: .
j_call: TRBJ2-5
v_call: TRBV1
d_call: .
cdr3_nt: TGCACCAGCAGCCCGAGCGGGGGGCGGCGAGAGACCCAGTACTTC
cdr3_aa: CTSSPSGGRRETQYF

clone_size: .
j_call: TRBJ1-1
v_call: TRBV29-1
d_call: .
cdr3_nt: TGCAGCGTTGAAGGGCAGGGTGCTGAAGCTTTCTTT
cdr3_aa: CSVEGQGAEAFF

clone_size: once
j_call: TRBJ1-1
v_call: TRBV5-1
d_call: .
cdr3_nt: TGCGCCAGCAGCTTAGCTACCGGGGTTCTGAACACTGAAGCTTTCTTT
cdr3_aa: CASSLATGVLNTEAFF

clone_size: .
j_call: TRBJ1-2
v_call: TRBV5-4
d_call: TRBD1
cdr3_nt: TGTGCCAGCAGCGGAGAGAGGGGGCTTTACTATGGCTACACCTTC
cdr3_aa: CASSGERGLYYGYTF

clone_size: .
j_call: TRBJ1-6
v_call: TRBV18
d_call: TRBD1
cdr3_nt: TGTGCCAGCTCACCTGTGGACAGGGCGGCCAATAATTCACCCCTCCACTTT
cdr3_aa: CASSPVDRAANNSPLHF